Below are 30 T cell receptor beta chains sequenced from a single sample in a study of vaccination and CD4 T cells after COVID-19. The Oncomine TCR Beta short-read assay sequenced DNA from cultured CD4+ T cells. Using its own MiXCR run on the PCR reads, TCRdb lists one record per CDR3 protein. The repertoire holds approximately 19,000 distinct CDR3 sequences, with around three fifths as singletons. Described treatment: 10-day PBMC culture with coronavirus spike peptide pools or control peptides (ViraFEST assay). These receptors have no known antigen. Sequencing input: CD4+ T cells from blood, cultured in vitro. These receptors were collected from a human donor who had recovered from COVID-19.

The chain joins TRBV18 to TRBJ2-2, with D perhaps matching TRBD2 (5 bases). The V end lost 2 bases, the J end lost 4 bases, and 14 bases lay between the germline ends. Germline CDR1 is KGHSH and CDR2 is LQKENI. This CDR3 region has 16 residues. The CDR3 region has the DNA TGTGCCAGCTCACCAAGCATGAAGGGAGCCACCGGGGAGCTGTTTTTT. It translates to CASSPSMKGATGELFF.

V gene TRBV19 combines with J gene TRBJ2-7; no clear D. The V end lost 2 bases, the J end lost 2 bases, and 16 bases lay between the germline ends. This CDR3 is built from 16 residues. The germline gives CDR1 LNHDA, CDR2 SQIVND (reference sequence). In DNA, the CDR3 is TGTGCCAGTAGTATAAGAGCCGGCGGATCGACCTACGAGCAGTACTTC. This codes for CASSIRAGGSTYEQYF. The full variable domain, in which reference TRBV19 and TRBJ2-7 provide the parts outside the CDR3, is DGGITQSPKYLFRKEGQNVTLSCEQNLNHDAMYWYRQDPGQGLRLIYYSQIVNDFQKGDIAEGYSVSREKKESFPLTVTSAQKNPTAFYLCASSIRAGGSTYEQYFGPGTRLTVT.

This clonotype turned up a few times. The genes are TRBV30 and TRBJ1-3, with 7 bases matching TRBD1. V gave up 0 bases and J gave up 7 bases; unmatched junction bases: 6. CDR3 length: 14 residues. CDR1 GTSNPN and CDR2 SVGIG come from the germline V gene (reference sequence). CDR3 in amino acids: CAWSVAVQGNTIYF. In DNA form, the CDR3 reads TGTGCCTGGAGTGTAGCGGTACAGGGGAACACCATATATTTT.

V is TRBV6-1 and J is TRBJ2-5, with TRBD1 matching over 10 bases. The CDR3 has 15 residues. The J segment lost 4 bases and the V segment lost 7 bases, leaving 9 bases of the junction unmatched. Germline V lookup: CDR1 MNHNS, CDR2 SASEGT. The CDR3 is CASTDPTGGGETQYF. The CDR3 DNA follows: TGTGCCAGCACCGACCCGACAGGGGGCGGAGAGACCCAGTACTTC.

The chain joins TRBV7-2 to TRBJ2-7; the D gene is possibly TRBD2 (5 bases). The V gene lost 3 bases and the J gene lost 6 bases, with 15 bases spanning the gap. This CDR3 spans 14 amino acids. Germline V gene lookup returns CDR1 SGHTA and CDR2 FQGNSA. The chain's CDR3 is CASSFTGLLSEQYF. CDR3 bases: TGTGCCAGCAGCTTTACCGGACTGCTCTCCGAGCAGTACTTC.

Here the CDR3 DNA reads TGCAGTGCTAGAGGCTCGACAGGGGGAAGTTCACCCCTCCACTTT. It yields the protein CSARGSTGGSSPLHF. The chain uses TRBV20-1 and TRBJ1-6, with 9 bases aligning to TRBD1. CDR3 size: 15 residues. J lost 9 bases, V lost 1 base, and 7 bases had no gene match. The germline V gene encodes CDR1 DFQATT and CDR2 SNEGSKA (reference sequence).

The chain uses TRBV19 and TRBJ2-5; maybe TRBD1 (6 bases). This CDR3 is built from 14 residues. V lost 8 bases and J lost 0, with 13 bases in between. Germline-derived CDR1 and CDR2 are LNHDA and SQIVND (reference sequence). The CDR3 spells CASAQRGYQETQYF. The CDR3 DNA reads as TGTGCCAGTGCCCAGAGGGGGTACCAAGAGACCCAGTACTTC.

V is TRBV2 and J is TRBJ1-5, with TRBD1 identical over 7 bases. The CDR3 sequence is 14 residues long. Per the germline V gene, CDR1 is SNHLY and CDR2 is FYNNEI. V lost 10 bases to trimming and J lost 6 bases; unmatched junction nucleotides: 12. For the CDR3, the DNA is TGTGCCACCAGGGGGGGGTCGGGCGGTCAGCCCCAGCATTTT. Translating it yields CATRGGSGGQPQHF.

V and J are TRBV12-3 or TRBV12-4 and TRBJ2-5, with 10 bases matching TRBD1. The V gene end was trimmed by 6 bases and the J gene end by 3 bases; junction bases not matched to a gene: 7. The CDR3 loop spans 15 amino acids. CDR3 coding DNA: TGTGCCAGCAGCCACACCGGGACAGGGGAAGAGACCCAGTACTTC. Residues: CASSHTGTGEETQYF.

The CDR3 is CASSQRPTGRLITDTQYF. The CDR3 DNA is TGTGCCAGCAGCCAAAGGCCGACAGGGAGGCTAATTACAGATACGCAGTATTTT. The rearrangement links TRBV11-2 to TRBJ2-3; the D gene is possibly TRBD1 (7 bases). CDR1 is SGHAT, CDR2 FQNNGV, per germline. The ends were cut back, 5 bases at V and 3 bases at J, with 24 bases in the middle. The CDR3 runs to 18 residues.

V is TRBV6-5 and J is TRBJ1-3; D remains unclear. V lost 0 bases and J 4 bases, leaving 4 bases between the germline ends. Germline CDR1 is MNHEY and CDR2 is SVGAGI. CDR3 length: 13 amino acids. CDR3 sequence (DNA): TGTGCCAGCAGTTACTCGAAAGGAAACACCATATATTTT. This gives the protein CASSYSKGNTIYF.

This clonotype was observed a handful of times. This chain links TRBV7-8 with TRBJ1-5; D is uncertain. V dropped 5 bases and J dropped 7 bases, with 18 bases sitting between them. The CDR3 is made up of 15 amino acids. Per germline, CDR1 SGHVS and CDR2 FQNEAQ. This CDR3 is CASSPLGSFLQPQHF. CDR3 bases: TGTGCCAGCAGCCCACTAGGTAGTTTTCTCCAGCCCCAGCATTTT.

This clonotype was detected once. J is TRBJ1-1 and V is TRBV27, with 7 bases identical to TRBD1. Trimming cost V 4 bases and J 5 bases; bases outside gene matches: 7. The CDR3 has 14 amino acids. Germline-derived CDR1 and CDR2 are MNHEY and SMNVEV (reference sequence). The CDR3 bases are TGTGCCAGCAGTTATAGACAGGGATATACTGAAGCTTTCTTT. This gives the protein CASSYRQGYTEAFF.

This clonotype appeared a few times. V is TRBV30 and J is TRBJ1-6; D gene unclear. Germline V CDR1 and CDR2: GTSNPN, SVGIG (reference sequence). This CDR3 has 13 residues. V lost 7 bases and J 7 bases, leaving 14 bases between the germline ends. CDR3 sequence: CASRHSGNSPLHF. The CDR3, as DNA: TGTGCCTCCCGCCATTCCGGGAATTCACCCCTCCACTTT.

This sequence joins TRBV15 and TRBJ2-5, with D unresolved. This CDR3 contains 13 residues. V lost 2 bases to trimming and J lost 5 bases, with 9 bases between them. CDR1 and CDR2 from the germline V gene are LNHNV and YYDKDF (reference sequence). CDR3: CATSRPHPETQYF. The DNA of the CDR3 is TGTGCCACCAGCAGACCCCATCCCGAGACCCAGTACTTC. The whole variable domain, remainder taken from reference TRBV15 and TRBJ2-5, is DAMVIQNPRYQVTQFGKPVTLSCSQTLNHNVMYWYQQKSSQAPKLLFHYYDKDFNNEADTPDNFQSRRPNTSFCFLDIRSPGLGDTAMYLCATSRPHPETQYFGPGTRLLVL.

The J gene is TRBJ1-2, the V gene TRBV6-2 or TRBV6-3; D is perhaps TRBD1 (5 bases). Deletions cut 8 bases from V and 12 bases from J, with 22 bases between. The CDR3 extends over 13 amino acids. The V gene's germline CDR1 is MNHEY and CDR2 SVGEGT. CDR3 DNA sequence: TGTGCCAGCTGGGGACCGGGACGGAGCTCTAACACCTTC. This sequence encodes CASWGPGRSSNTF.

The chain uses TRBV6-2 or TRBV6-3 and TRBJ1-5, with D perhaps TRBD1 (5 bases). The V and J ends lost 0 bases and 7 bases respectively, with 16 bases between them. The CDR3 spans 16 residues. Germline lookup yields CDR1 MNHEY and CDR2 SVGEGT. CDR3 in DNA: TGTGCCAGCAGTTACTCAGGGTGGCAGGGAAGACAGCCCCAGCATTTT. Its protein is CASSYSGWQGRQPQHF.

This chain connects TRBV2 to TRBJ1-5; D may be TRBD1 (6 bases). The CDR3 consists of 15 residues. Germline V CDR1 and CDR2: SNHLY, FYNNEI. Between the trimmed V and J ends, which lost 7 bases and 6 bases, there was a span of 19 bases. Here the CDR3 reads CASTPGQGKIQPQHF. Here the CDR3 DNA reads TGTGCCAGCACCCCGGGGCAGGGGAAGATTCAGCCCCAGCATTTT. The whole variable domain, filled in from reference TRBV2 and TRBJ1-5, reads EPEVTQTPSHQVTQMGQEVILRCVPISNHLYFYWYRQILGQKVEFLVSFYNNEISEKSEIFDDQFSVERPDGSNFTLKIRSTKLEDSAMYFCASTPGQGKIQPQHFGDGTRLSIL.

This clonotype showed up just a few times. V usage is TRBV20-1 and J usage is TRBJ1-1, with 11 bases lining up with TRBD1. Germline V gene sequence: CDR1 DFQATT, CDR2 SNEGSKA (reference sequence). J lost 9 bases, V lost 1 base, and 4 bases had no gene match. This CDR3 has 13 residues. The CDR3 protein is CSARGTGGKKAFF. CDR3 DNA: TGCAGTGCTAGAGGGACAGGGGGCAAGAAAGCTTTCTTT.

The chain is built from TRBV7-8 and TRBJ2-5; 7 bases are shared with TRBD2. The CDR3 loop spans 19 amino acids. Germline CDR1 and CDR2: SGHVS and FQNEAQ. The V and J ends lost 0 bases and 2 bases, in that order; junction bases with no gene match: 15. CDR3 loop: CASSLAHWRGFAEQETQYF. In nucleotides, the CDR3 is TGTGCCAGCAGCTTAGCACATTGGCGGGGGTTTGCTGAACAAGAGACCCAGTACTTC.

The CDR3 protein is CASSPGLTWRAKNIQYF. Written as DNA, the CDR3 is TGTGCCAGCAGCCCGGGGCTGACGTGGAGAGCCAAAAACATTCAGTACTTC. The chain uses TRBV7-2 and TRBJ2-4; TRBD1 or TRBD2 may be the D gene (5 bases each). The CDR3 is 17 amino acids. V was clipped by 5 bases and J by 0 bases, with 17 bases between them. Germline-derived CDR1 and CDR2 are SGHTA and FQGNSA. The variable domain in full, with the rest retrieved from reference TRBV7-2 and TRBJ2-4, is GAGVSQSPSNKVTEKGKDVELRCDPISGHTALYWYRQSLGQGLEFLIYFQGNSAPDKSGLPSDRFSAERTGGSVSTLTIQRTQQEDSAVYLCASSPGLTWRAKNIQYFGAGTRLSVL.

This clonotype occurred a few times. V and J are TRBV7-2 and TRBJ1-3; TRBD1 matches 7 bases. The V gene end was trimmed by 5 bases and the J gene end by 4 bases; junction bases not matched to a gene: 2. The CDR3 length is 13 residues. Germline V CDR1 and CDR2: SGHTA, FQGNSA. The CDR3 loop is CASSTTGGNTIYF. CDR3 DNA: TGTGCCAGCAGCACGACAGGGGGAAACACCATATATTTT.

The V gene is TRBV4-2, the J gene TRBJ1-1; perhaps TRBD1 as D (5 bases). Trimming stripped 3 bases from V and 1 base from J, with 12 bases between. The CDR3 contains 15 residues. Germline CDR1 and CDR2: LGHNA and YNFKEQ. The CDR3 reads CASSQRPGQNTEAFF. CDR3 bases: TGTGCCAGCAGCCAGAGGCCCGGACAGAACACTGAAGCTTTCTTT.

The genes are TRBV30 and TRBJ1-6, with D perhaps TRBD1 (6 bases). CDR1 is GTSNPN and CDR2 is SVGIG in the germline V gene (reference sequence). There are 13 residues in the CDR3. V lost 1 base and J 8 bases, leaving 9 bases between the germline ends. CDR3 bases: TGTGCCTGGAGTGGCAGGGGACATTCACCCCTCCACTTT. This sequence encodes CAWSGRGHSPLHF.

The chain joins TRBV30 to TRBJ2-1; 8 bases agree with TRBD2. Germline V gene sequence: CDR1 GTSNPN, CDR2 SVGIG (reference sequence). This CDR3 region has 16 residues. V trimming: 2 bases; J trimming: 0 bases; junction bases outside the gene matches: 6. This CDR3 is CAWSRPGTSSYNEQFF. Here the CDR3 DNA reads TGTGCCTGGAGTCGACCCGGGACTAGCTCCTACAATGAGCAGTTCTTC.

The CDR3 loop reads CASSREAKTQYF. CDR3 bases: TGTGCCAGCAGTCGTGAGGCAAAGACCCAGTACTTC. J is TRBJ2-5 and V is TRBV11-2; no clear D gene. The V and J ends lost 6 bases and 6 bases respectively, with 11 bases between them. Germline-derived CDR1 and CDR2 are SGHAT and FQNNGV. The CDR3 loop spans 12 amino acids. The full variable domain, rest sourced from reference TRBV11-2 and TRBJ2-5, is EAGVAQSPRYKIIEKRQSVAFWCNPISGHATLYWYQQILGQGPKLLIQFQNNGVVDDSQLPKDRFSAERLKGVDSTLKIQPAKLEDSAVYLCASSREAKTQYFGPGTRLLVL.

This chain connects TRBV29-1 to TRBJ2-3, with D perhaps TRBD1 or TRBD2 (5 bases each). CDR3 length: 14 amino acids. CDR1 and CDR2 (germline): SQVTM, ANQGSEA. The ends were cut back, 2 bases at V and 0 bases at J, with 9 bases in the middle. CDR3 region: CSVEKGDSTDTQYF. The CDR3 bases are TGCAGCGTTGAAAAAGGGGACAGCACAGATACGCAGTATTTT.

The V gene is TRBV7-9, the J gene TRBJ2-5; D is unclear. The CDR3 has 13 amino acids. In germline, CDR1 is SEHNR, CDR2 FQNEAQ (reference sequence). V shed 3 bases and J shed 4 bases, with 9 bases lying between them. Here the CDR3 DNA reads TGTGCCAGCAGCTTCCGCGCTGGAGAGACCCAGTACTTC. It yields the protein CASSFRAGETQYF.

Of note for this clonotype: At one boundary the junction diverges from the germline segment, which might be a read error. The CDR3 DNA reads TGTGCCAGCAGAGCGGGTACGCGGTATTTT. Residues: CASRAGTRYF. The chain is built from TRBV6-1 and TRBJ2-3; weak D call: TRBD2 (6 bases). CDR1 and CDR2 (germline): MNHNS, SASEGT. The CDR3 extends over 10 amino acids.

The chain employs TRBV6-2 or TRBV6-3 and TRBJ1-1, with no clear D. The germline V and J ends were trimmed by 7 bases and 4 bases, with 16 bases remaining between them. CDR1 and CDR2 from the germline V gene are MNHEY and SVGEGT. This CDR3 comprises 14 residues. The CDR3 protein is CASTPPKRSTEAFF. The CDR3 DNA follows: TGTGCCAGCACCCCCCCGAAGCGTAGCACTGAAGCTTTCTTT.